A selection of T cell receptor beta chains follows, all from one sample in a study of blood T cells in healthy people across ages. TCRdb reanalysed the 5' RACE reads using MiXCR and keeps one entry per CDR3 protein. The sample lists hundreds of thousands of distinct CDR3 sequences; around 25% were seen once. The data were also submitted as part of a second study, on T cells of mothers and their children.

Sequenced input: blood. The receptors stem from a boy aged 10-17 years in good health. Each CDR3 is given with its conserved first and last residue.

j_call v_call cdr3_aa
TRBJ1-1 TRBV7-9 CASSSRGKGTEAFF
TRBJ1-2 TRBV7-9 CASSLVGSGQAIYGYTF
TRBJ1-5 TRBV6-2/TRBV6-3 CASRPGQGDGDQPQHF
TRBJ2-1 TRBV5-6 CASSLGTTKYNEQFF
TRBJ1-2 TRBV12-3/TRBV12-4 CASRRTGLYGYTF
TRBJ2-5 TRBV12-3/TRBV12-4 CASSLIAGQETQYF
TRBJ2-6 TRBV21-1 CASSDRDRATGANVLTF
NA TRBV14 CASSQVLRNTQHF
TRBJ2-3 TRBV12-3/TRBV12-4 CASSYGLGGTDTQYF
TRBJ1-1 TRBV5-5 CASSLQGSAEAFF
TRBJ2-7 TRBV4-3 CASSQDWGGSYEQYF
TRBJ2-5 TRBV11-2 CASSSGQGQGRKETQYF
TRBJ2-5 TRBV3-1 CASSRPLAGERGETQYF